The 21 T cell receptor beta chains listed next were all sequenced from one sample in a study of technical replicates of blood from a few donors. Data came from immunoSEQ multiplex PCR; TCRdb stores just in-frame clones and leaves some out. The sample lists about 69,000 clones; about 90% were seen once. The sequenced material came from PBMCs. These receptor sequences come from a human donor in good health. Some clones in this sample may be carry-over from other donors' samples.

Comment on this clone: The identical CDR3 is also encoded by other nucleotide sequences in the sample. J is TRBJ1-4 and V is TRBV4-3, with TRBD1 identical over 7 bases. The V gene's germline CDR1 is LGHNA and CDR2 YSLEER. Trimming took 6 bases from V and 0 from J; bases not matched to a gene: 4. CDR3 length: 15 residues. The DNA of the CDR3 is TGCGCCAGCAGACAGACAGGGACAACTAATGAAAAACTGTTTTTT. The encoded protein is CASRQTGTTNEKLFF.

This clone was seen only a few times. The rearrangement joins TRBV6-5 to TRBJ1-1; 9 nucleotides match TRBD1. The CDR3 sequence is 14 residues long. Germline CDR1 and CDR2: MNHEY and SVGAGI. With 4 bases clipped from V and 1 base from J, the junction kept 1 base outside the gene matches. The CDR3: CASSWDRANTEAFF. The DNA of the CDR3 is TGTGCCAGCAGTTGGGACAGGGCGAACACTGAAGCTTTCTTT.

This chain connects TRBV10-3 to TRBJ2-7, with 11 bases lining up with TRBD2. The germline CDR1 and CDR2 sequences are ENHRY and SYGVKD. Trimming at V came to 8 bases and at J to 3 bases, leaving 3 bases not matched to a gene. The CDR3 consists of 13 residues. CDR3 nucleotides: TGTGCCATCGGGACTAGCGGAGACTACGAGCAGTACTTC. Its translation is CAIGTSGDYEQYF.

The chain combines TRBV7-3 with TRBJ2-1, with 7 bases matching TRBD2. Germline CDR1 reads SGHTA; CDR2 reads FQGTGA. The CDR3 contains 15 residues. J gave up 1 base and V 2 bases, and 2 bases lay outside the gene matches. The CDR3 DNA sequence: TGTGCCAGCAGCTTAGATAGCGGGTCCTACAATGAGCAGTTCTTC. Amino acids: CASSLDSGSYNEQFF.

This sequence joins TRBV6-1 and TRBJ2-1, with TRBD2 matching over 9 bases. CDR3 length: 15 residues. J lost 6 bases, V lost 6 bases, and 9 bases had no gene match. Germline values: CDR1 MNHNS, CDR2 SASEGT. The CDR3 sequence: CASSPTGTSRNEQFF. In DNA, the CDR3 is TGTGCCAGCAGCCCGACCGGGACTAGCCGCAATGAGCAGTTCTTC.

This clone was picked up one time. The chain combines TRBV6-7 with TRBJ1-1; possible D gene TRBD1, 6 bases. TRBV6-7 is annotated as an ORF whose role is uncertain. CDR3 length: 14 residues. Trimming left V 6 bases short and J 5 bases short, with 16 bases between. The CDR3 here is CASRLGQPDTEAFF. The CDR3 nucleotides are TGTGCCAGCAGGCTAGGACAGCCGGATACTGAAGCTTTCTTT.

The chain employs TRBV12-5 and TRBJ2-7, with 8 bases fitting TRBD1. CDR1 is LGHNT and CDR2 is FRNRAP in the germline V gene. The V and J ends lost 0 bases and 4 bases, in that order; junction bases with no gene match: 8. The CDR3 has 16 amino acids. The CDR3 bases are TGTGCTAGTGGTTTGGTACTGGGCAGGGGGCAATACGAGCAGTACTTC. Its translation is CASGLVLGRGQYEQYF.

This sequence joins TRBV4-1 and TRBJ1-2; 8 bases map to TRBD1. Germline V gene data show CDR1 as MGHRA and CDR2 as YSYEKL. The CDR3 spans 16 residues. The V segment lost 1 base and the J segment 4 bases; nucleotides outside the gene matches: 8. Here the CDR3 reads CASSQAATGDPYGYTF. The CDR3 DNA reads as TGCGCCAGCAGCCAAGCCGCGACAGGGGATCCCTATGGCTACACCTTC.

V usage is TRBV18 and J usage is TRBJ2-7, with D possibly being TRBD1 (5 bases). Trimming removed 3 bases at V and 1 base at J, with 10 bases between. The CDR3 is made up of 14 amino acids. Germline V gene data show CDR1 as KGHSH and CDR2 as LQKENI. The DNA of the CDR3 is TGTGCCAGCTCACCCGACAGCCATTCCTACGAGCAGTACTTC. Its translation is CASSPDSHSYEQYF.

The chain uses TRBV6-1 and TRBJ2-1, with D possibly matching TRBD2 (5 bases). Trimming left V 10 bases short and J 1 base short, with 17 bases between. CDR1 is MNHNS, CDR2 SASEGT, per germline. CDR3 length: 15 amino acids. In nucleotides, the CDR3 is TGTGCCACGGCTACGGGATATGGGTCCTACAATGAGCAGTTCTTC. It specifies CATATGYGSYNEQFF.

The genes are TRBV6-1 and TRBJ2-7; 7 bases are a match to TRBD1. The CDR3 consists of 15 residues. The J segment lost 5 bases and the V segment lost 2 bases, leaving 9 bases of the junction unmatched. Germline V gives CDR1 MNHNS, CDR2 SASEGT. The CDR3 nucleotides are TGTGCCAGCAGTGAACCGGTCGTCAGGGGGAACGAGCAGTACTTC. Its translation is CASSEPVVRGNEQYF.

J is TRBJ1-5 and V is TRBV12-5, with unresolved D. V gave up 2 bases and J gave up 6 bases, with 8 bases separating them. The CDR3 extends over 13 amino acids. Germline CDR1 reads LGHNT; CDR2 reads FRNRAP. CDR3 sequence reads: CASGLINGQPQHF. In DNA, the CDR3 is TGTGCTAGTGGTTTGATAAACGGTCAGCCCCAGCATTTT.

This sequence joins TRBV7-9 and TRBJ2-1, with 8 bases identical to TRBD2. Trimming cost V 5 bases and J 2 bases; bases outside gene matches: 2. The CDR3 length is 14 residues. In germline, CDR1 is SEHNR, CDR2 FQNEAQ (reference sequence). CDR3 sequence reads: CASSQGLAYNEQFF. Here the CDR3 DNA reads TGTGCCAGCAGCCAGGGACTAGCCTACAATGAGCAGTTCTTC.

The J gene is TRBJ1-2, the V gene TRBV5-4; D is ambiguous. CDR3 length equals 14 residues. Germline V gives CDR1 SGHNT, CDR2 YYREEE (reference sequence). V lost 5 bases and J lost 8, with 19 bases in between. The CDR3 DNA follows: TGTGCCAGCAGTTCACTTACCGGGAGTGGGGGCTACACCTTC. This gives the protein CASSSLTGSGGYTF.

This clone has a handful of counts. The V and J genes are TRBV7-9 and TRBJ1-1, with a possible D match to TRBD1 (6 bases). The CDR3 is made up of 15 amino acids. The germline gives CDR1 SEHNR, CDR2 FQNEAQ (reference sequence). Trimming left V 5 bases short and J 0 bases short, with 13 bases between. This chain's CDR3 is CASSRPGHMNTEAFF. The CDR3 region has the DNA TGTGCCAGCAGCAGACCGGGACATATGAACACTGAAGCTTTCTTT.

The chain uses TRBV5-1 and TRBJ1-1, with 8 bases aligning to TRBD1. V lost 3 bases and J lost 4; bases outside the gene matches: 5. CDR1 is SGHRS, CDR2 YFSETQ, per germline. The CDR3 consists of 14 residues. In nucleotides, the CDR3 is TGCGCCAGCAGCTCAACAGGGGGGGGCACTGAAGCTTTCTTT. Translated: CASSSTGGGTEAFF.

Here the CDR3 DNA reads TGCAGTGCGCATGGCAGGGGGGAGCTGTTTTTT. Translation: CSAHGRGELFF. The chain joins TRBV20-1 to TRBJ2-2; D ambiguous. CDR3 length equals 11 residues. The germline CDR1 and CDR2 sequences are DFQATT and SNEGSKA (reference sequence). V lost 6 bases to trimming and J lost 8 bases, with 10 bases between them.

This clone was found once. The J gene is TRBJ2-3, the V gene TRBV7-3; D unclear. CDR1 SGHTA and CDR2 FQGTGA come from the germline V gene. Trimming cost V 5 bases and J 5 bases, with 8 bases left between them. The CDR3 is 12 amino acids. The CDR3 sequence is CASSESRDTQYF. CDR3 bases: TGTGCCAGCAGCGAGAGTAGAGATACGCAGTATTTT.

The chain joins TRBV5-5 to TRBJ2-7; 9 bases agree with TRBD1. CDR3 length equals 16 residues. With V trimmed by 7 bases and J by 2 bases, 13 bases remained unmatched. Germline V gene sequence: CDR1 SGHKS, CDR2 YYEKEE (reference sequence). CDR3 loop: CASLKWGTGYTYEQYF. The CDR3 DNA reads TGTGCCAGCCTAAAGTGGGGGACAGGGTATACCTACGAGCAGTACTTC.

Details on this clone: The sample contains more than one DNA sequence encoding this CDR3. V gene TRBV7-9 combines with J gene TRBJ2-5; 7 positions agree with TRBD1. The length of the CDR3 is 15 residues. Trimming removed 1 base from V and 1 base from J; junction bases left unmatched: 3. The germline CDR1 and CDR2 sequences are SEHNR and FQNEAQ (reference sequence). The CDR3 reads CASSLVAGGQETQYF. CDR3 coding DNA: TGTGCCAGCAGCTTAGTGGCAGGGGGCCAAGAGACCCAGTACTTC.

In this sample, this clone turned up once. V is TRBV6-5 and J is TRBJ2-1; D gene uncertain. The CDR3 loop spans 13 amino acids. Germline CDR1 MNHEY, CDR2 SVGAGI. V was cut by 6 bases and J by 2 bases, with 8 bases left in between. The CDR3 reads CASSLLPYNEQFF. The CDR3 DNA reads TGTGCCAGCAGCCTACTCCCCTACAATGAGCAGTTCTTC.